This TCR beta chain was sequenced in a study of Graves' ophthalmopathy and Graves' hyperthyroidism. General study findings and limits: Most expanded clonotypes from thyroid (those above 0.001 frequency) were also found in blood.

Amplified material comprised TCR beta CDR3 regions derived from RNA transcripts. Second-round multiplex PCR came after a first-round RT-PCR that employed HTBI primers. TCRdb independently ran MiXCR on the multiplex PCR reads; one entry per CDR3 protein. The table includes more than 1,000,000 distinct CDR3 sequences, less than 45% detected once. Germline-derived CDR1 and CDR2 are SGHTA and FQGNSA. This CDR3 spans 16 amino acids. V was shortened by 4 bases and J by 2 bases, with 18 bases between the two germline ends. Enrolled hyperthyroidism patients had a new diagnosis, a duration under 2 months, and an age of 18 to 65. Excluded: other autoimmune disease, uncontrolled infection, pregnancy or lactation. A diagnosis was made from clinical symptoms together with serum thyroxine, TRAb, thyroid ultrasound and orbital computed tomography. On this clonotype: Its antigen is currently unknown.

The sequence was collected from an adult man with Graves' hyperthyroidism. J is TRBJ2-7 and V is TRBV7-2; possibly TRBD1 or TRBD2 for D (6 bases each). The material sequenced was peripheral blood or thyroid tissue (not recorded which). For the CDR3, the DNA is TGTGCCAGCAGCTCAGGGGCCGGGACTTGGGCCTACGAGCAGTACTTC. Translation: CASSSGAGTWAYEQYF.